This entry concerns a single TCR beta chain. This record comes from a study of blood T cell repertoires in COVID-19. Study summary: COVID-19 samples from acute and convalescent phases originated in the United States, Italy and Spain. PBMCs, B-cell-depleted T cells, or T cells provided the cDNA or gDNA that made up the material.

The length of the CDR3 is 16 residues. V lost 0 bases, J lost 3 bases, and 5 bases stayed unmatched. Germline CDR1 SGDLS, CDR2 YYNGEE. Original processing notes: Nucleated cell counts were estimated from reference gene primer amplification. Here immunoSEQ multiplex PCR was the method, and the copy in TCRdb shows in-frame clones only, minus some. The D gene and trimming were derived from the DNA, and the V and J assignments and clone size from that table. Of approximately 180,000 clones detected, around 90% appear once; the ten largest clones hold roughly 4.7%. Specimen: peripheral blood. The chain combines TRBV9 with TRBJ2-2; 7 nucleotides agree with TRBD2. The sequence was obtained from a human donor in a cohort sampled during active COVID-19. The CDR3 here is CASSVGLAAHTGELFF. The CDR3 DNA follows: TGTGCCAGCAGCGTAGGGCTAGCGGCACACACCGGGGAGCTGTTTTTT.